This T cell receptor (beta chain) appears in the sequencing data of a study of T-cell reconstitution after alpha-beta-depleted transplantation in children. The CDR3 runs 15 residues. Germline trimming cut 1 base from V and 4 bases from J; bases unmatched to any gene: 7. Germline CDR1 SQVTM, CDR2 ANQGSEA. Unique molecular identifiers were used in preparing the TCRbeta library. TCRdb ran MiXCR on the PCR reads and lists one entry per CDR3 protein. The table includes roughly 500,000 distinct CDR3 sequences, about 17% detected once. The chain joins TRBV29-1 to TRBJ1-1; 9 nucleotides align to TRBD1. The source of this sequence is a human donor who donated a stem cell graft to a child with acute lymphoblastic leukemia. The sequences come from PBMCs from the stem cell graft donor, collected from the stem cell graft. The CDR3 here is CSVEGTGVGRTEAFF. CDR3 nucleotide sequence: TGCAGCGTTGAAGGGACAGGGGTCGGGCGCACTGAAGCTTTCTTT. Supplemented by reference TRBV29-1 and TRBJ1-1, the full variable domain reads SAVISQKPSRDICQRGTSLTIQCQVDSQVTMMFWYRQQPGQSLTLIATANQGSEATYESGFVIDKFPISRPNLTFSTLTVSNMSPEDSSIYLCSVEGTGVGRTEAFFGQGTRLTVV.